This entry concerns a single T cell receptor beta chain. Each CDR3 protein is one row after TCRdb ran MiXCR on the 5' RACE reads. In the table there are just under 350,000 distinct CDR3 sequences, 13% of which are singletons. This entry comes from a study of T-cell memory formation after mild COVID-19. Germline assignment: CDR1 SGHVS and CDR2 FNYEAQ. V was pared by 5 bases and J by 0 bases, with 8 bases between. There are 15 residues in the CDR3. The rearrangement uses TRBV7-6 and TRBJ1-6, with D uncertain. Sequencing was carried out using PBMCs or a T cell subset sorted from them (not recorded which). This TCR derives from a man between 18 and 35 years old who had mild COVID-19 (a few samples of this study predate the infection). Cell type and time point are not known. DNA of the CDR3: TGTGCCAGCAGCAGTATAGACTCCTATAATTCACCCCTCCACTTT. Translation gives CASSSIDSYNSPLHF. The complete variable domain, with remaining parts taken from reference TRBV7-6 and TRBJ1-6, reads GAGVSQSPRYKVTKRGQDVALRCDPISGHVSLYWYRQALGQGPEFLTYFNYEAQQDKSGLPNDRFSAERPEGSISTLTIQRTEQRDSAMYRCASSSIDSYNSPLHFGNGTRLTVT.